This TCR beta chain was obtained from a study of blood T cell repertoires in COVID-19 (dated by TCRdb to 2020 to 2022). About the full investigation: Collaborator samples came from the United States, Italy and Spain and covered acute and convalescent phases of COVID-19. The material from the prospective study consisted of cDNA or gDNA derived from T cells, B-cell-depleted T cells, or PBMCs. Deeply sampled blood TCRbeta repertoires from subjects exposed to, actively infected with, or recovered from COVID-19 were included in the dataset. A freely available public database, intended as a resource for researchers studying the immune response to SARS-CoV-2, is where the repertoires were released. Samples were obtained from the ongoing ImmuneRACE study (first 160 participants) and from 1,254 subjects provided by 6 global collaborators. Sample metadata almost always included a de-identified subject ID, COVID-19 status, age in years and sex. Where HLA class I and class II types were available, the types were taken from metadata supplied by the sample provider, not from assay-based typing. The study at large found these results: Clinical and demographic metadata were provided uncurated, with the amount varying by source and participant.

The immunoSEQ Assay, a bias-controlled multiplex PCR, was used to amplify TCRbeta CDR3 regions from genomic DNA. On the authors' methods: Within the assay, amplification of reference gene primers was used to estimate how many nucleated cells each sample contained. Sequence reads were collapsed and filtered to measure the absolute abundance of every unique TCRbeta CDR3 rearrangement. Productive Simpson clonality was computed per sample as the square root of Simpson's diversity index over productive rearrangements. The table comes from immuneACCESS by way of TCRdb, which keeps in-frame sequences with V and J called. Part of the clones is missing from these tables; in studies checked, under half for an unresolved V gene and the rest for unknown reasons. V, J and clone size are taken as reported in that table, and D and trimming were inferred from the DNA itself. Present in this sample are fewer than 90,000 clones, around nine tenths of which were seen just once. 4.5% to 6% of the sample is taken by the ten largest.

Including cysteine and phenylalanine, the CDR3 has 14 amino acids. Only the CDR3 portion is preserved as DNA: 42 bases, with reading frame beginning at the first base. The germline V gene (reference sequence) yields MNHNY for CDR1 and SVGAGI for CDR2. Cut back by 6 bases and 1 base, the V and J ends lie 12 bases apart. In its sample, this clone was seen once. Which antigen it targets is not known. The record has no base qualities; no much larger clone is one base away. Collaborating institutions collected whole blood in K2EDTA tubes following their own protocols. For TCRbeta analysis, collaborators shipped samples in one of three forms: frozen whole blood, isolated PBMCs, or DNA extracted from either of those sample types.

The chain is assembled from TRBV6-6 and TRBJ1-1; the D region possibly corresponds to TRBD1 (5 bases align). The source material was peripheral blood. This clonotype was sampled from a man in his fifties with active or convalescent COVID-19. The encoded CDR3 is CASRMGGENTEAFF. At the DNA level, the sequence is TGTGCCAGCAGGATGGGAGGGGAGAACACTGAAGCTTTCTTT.